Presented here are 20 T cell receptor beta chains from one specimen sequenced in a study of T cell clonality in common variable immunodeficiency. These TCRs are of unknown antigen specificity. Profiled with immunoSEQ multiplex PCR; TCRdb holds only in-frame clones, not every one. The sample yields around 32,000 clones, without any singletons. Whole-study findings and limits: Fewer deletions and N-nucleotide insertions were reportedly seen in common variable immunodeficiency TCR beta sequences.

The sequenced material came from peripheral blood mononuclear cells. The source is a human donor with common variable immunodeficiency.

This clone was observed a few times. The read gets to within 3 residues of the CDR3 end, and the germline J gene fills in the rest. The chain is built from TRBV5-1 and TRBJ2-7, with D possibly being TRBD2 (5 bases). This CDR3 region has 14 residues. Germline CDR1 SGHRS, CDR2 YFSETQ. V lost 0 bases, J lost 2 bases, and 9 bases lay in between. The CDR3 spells CASSLVSGAYEQYF. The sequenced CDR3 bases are TGCGCCAGCAGCTTGGTGAGCGGAGCCTACGAG.

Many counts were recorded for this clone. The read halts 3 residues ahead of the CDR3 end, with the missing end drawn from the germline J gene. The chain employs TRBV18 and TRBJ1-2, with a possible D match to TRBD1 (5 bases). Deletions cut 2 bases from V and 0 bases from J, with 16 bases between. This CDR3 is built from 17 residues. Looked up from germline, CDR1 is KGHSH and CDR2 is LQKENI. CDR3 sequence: CASSPGTGRLANYGYTF. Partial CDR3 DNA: TGTGCCAGCTCACCAGGAACAGGCCGCCTAGCTAACTATGGC. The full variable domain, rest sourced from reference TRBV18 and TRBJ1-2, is NAGVMQNPRHLVRRRGQEARLRCSPMKGHSHVYWYRQLPEEGLKFMVYLQKENIIDESGMPKERFSAEFPKEGPSILRIQQVVRGDSAAYFCASSPGTGRLANYGYTFGSGTRLTVV.

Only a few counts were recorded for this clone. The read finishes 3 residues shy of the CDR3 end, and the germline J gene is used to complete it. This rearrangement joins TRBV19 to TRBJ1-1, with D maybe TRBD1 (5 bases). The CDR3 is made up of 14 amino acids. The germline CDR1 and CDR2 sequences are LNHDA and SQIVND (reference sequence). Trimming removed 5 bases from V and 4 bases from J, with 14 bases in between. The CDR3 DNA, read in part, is TGTGCCAGTAGTCCCCCGGGCGGGGGCACTGAA. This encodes CASSPPGGGTE. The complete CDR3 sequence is CASSPPGGGTEAFF. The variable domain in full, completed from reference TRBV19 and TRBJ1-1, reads DGGITQSPKYLFRKEGQNVTLSCEQNLNHDAMYWYRQDPGQGLRLIYYSQIVNDFQKGDIAEGYSVSREKKESFPLTVTSAQKNPTAFYLCASSPPGGGTEAFFGQGTRLTVV.

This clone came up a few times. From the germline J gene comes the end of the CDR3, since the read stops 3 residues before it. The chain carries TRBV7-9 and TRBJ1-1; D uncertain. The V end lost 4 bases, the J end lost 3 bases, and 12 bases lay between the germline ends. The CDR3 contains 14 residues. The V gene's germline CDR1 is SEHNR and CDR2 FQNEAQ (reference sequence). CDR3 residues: CASSSGSPDTEAFF. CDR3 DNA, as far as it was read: TGTGCCAGCAGCTCAGGCTCACCGGACACTGAA.

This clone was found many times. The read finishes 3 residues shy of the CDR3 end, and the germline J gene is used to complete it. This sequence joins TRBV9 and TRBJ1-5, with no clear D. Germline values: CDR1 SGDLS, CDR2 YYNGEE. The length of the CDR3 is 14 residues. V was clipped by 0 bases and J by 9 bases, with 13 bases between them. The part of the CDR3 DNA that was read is TGTGCCAGCAGCGTAGAAGGCGGGTTGAGGCCC. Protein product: CASSVEGGLRP. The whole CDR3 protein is CASSVEGGLRPQHF.

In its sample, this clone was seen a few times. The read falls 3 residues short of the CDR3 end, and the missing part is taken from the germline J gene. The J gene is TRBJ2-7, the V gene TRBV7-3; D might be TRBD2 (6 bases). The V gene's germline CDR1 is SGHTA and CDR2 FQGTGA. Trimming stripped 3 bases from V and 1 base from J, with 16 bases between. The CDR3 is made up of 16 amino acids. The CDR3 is CASSFLNGGDSYEQYF. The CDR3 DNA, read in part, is TGTGCCAGCAGCTTCCTCAATGGCGGGGATTCCTACGAG.

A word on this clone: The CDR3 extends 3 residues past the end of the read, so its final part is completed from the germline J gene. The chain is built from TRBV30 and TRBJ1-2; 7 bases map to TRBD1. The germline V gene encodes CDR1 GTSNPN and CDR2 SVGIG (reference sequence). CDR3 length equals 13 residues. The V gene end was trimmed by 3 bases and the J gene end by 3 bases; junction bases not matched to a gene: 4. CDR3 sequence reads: CAWSLRGDYGYTF. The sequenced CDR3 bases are TGTGCCTGGAGCCTCAGGGGGGACTATGGC. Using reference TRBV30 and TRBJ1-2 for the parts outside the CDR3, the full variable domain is SQTIHQWPATLVQPVGSPLSLECTVEGTSNPNLYWYRQAAGRGLQLLFYSVGIGQISSEVPQNLSASRPQDRQFILSSKKLLLSDSGFYLCAWSLRGDYGYTFGSGTRLTVV.

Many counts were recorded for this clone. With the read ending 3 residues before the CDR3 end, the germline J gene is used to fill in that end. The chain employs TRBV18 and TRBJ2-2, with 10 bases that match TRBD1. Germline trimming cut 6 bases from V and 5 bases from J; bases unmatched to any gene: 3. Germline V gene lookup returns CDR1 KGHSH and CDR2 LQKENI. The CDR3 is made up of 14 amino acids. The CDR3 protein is CASSQGQGTGELFF. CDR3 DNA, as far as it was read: TGTGCCAGCTCTCAGGGACAGGGGACCGGGGAG.

The CDR3 protein is CASSSIRGTTYEQYF. CDR3 DNA, as far as it was read: TGTGCCAGCAGCTCCATCAGGGGGACCACCTACGAG. The gene calls are TRBV7-9 and TRBJ2-7, with 7 nucleotides matching TRBD1. The read ends 3 residues early relative to the CDR3; the germline J gene fills the gap. After removal of 4 bases from V and 2 bases from J, the junction contained 8 bases not matched to a gene. CDR3 length: 15 residues. CDR1 is SEHNR, CDR2 FQNEAQ, per germline (reference sequence).

CDR3 DNA, as far as it was read: TGCAGTGCTTTAGGACAGGGCGGAGAGACC. Its protein is CSALGQGGET. From start to end, the CDR3 is CSALGQGGETQYF. The genes are TRBV20-1 and TRBJ2-5, with 8 bases fitting TRBD1. The read comes to an end 3 residues before the CDR3 does, leaving the germline J gene to fill in the end. V shed 5 bases, J shed 4 bases, and the junction held 6 bases outside the gene matches. The germline V gene has CDR1 DFQATT and CDR2 SNEGSKA (reference sequence). The CDR3 extends over 13 amino acids.

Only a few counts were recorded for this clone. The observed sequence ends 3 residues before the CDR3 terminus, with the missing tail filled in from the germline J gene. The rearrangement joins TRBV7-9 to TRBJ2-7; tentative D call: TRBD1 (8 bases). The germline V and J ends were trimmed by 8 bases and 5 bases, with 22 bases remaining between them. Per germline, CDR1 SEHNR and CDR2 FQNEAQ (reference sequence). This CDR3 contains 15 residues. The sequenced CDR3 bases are TGTGCCAGCCGGGGGGTATCGACAGGGGTTAACGAG. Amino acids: CASRGVSTGVNE. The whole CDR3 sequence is CASRGVSTGVNEQYF.

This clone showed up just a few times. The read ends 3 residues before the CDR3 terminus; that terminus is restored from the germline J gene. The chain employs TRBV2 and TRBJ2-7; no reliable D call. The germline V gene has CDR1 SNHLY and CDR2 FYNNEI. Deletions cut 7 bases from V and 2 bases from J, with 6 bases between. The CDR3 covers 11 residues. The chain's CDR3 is CASTQTYEQYF. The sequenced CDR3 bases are TGTGCCAGCACTCAGACCTACGAG.

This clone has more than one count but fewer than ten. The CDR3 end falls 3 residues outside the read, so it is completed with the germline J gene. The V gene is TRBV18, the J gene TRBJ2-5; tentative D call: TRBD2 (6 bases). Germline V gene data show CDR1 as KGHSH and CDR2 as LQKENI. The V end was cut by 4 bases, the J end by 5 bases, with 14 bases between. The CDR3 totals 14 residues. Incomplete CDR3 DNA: TGTGCCAGCTCACGATCCGGAGGGTGGGAGACC. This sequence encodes CASSRSGGWET. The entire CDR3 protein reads CASSRSGGWETQYF. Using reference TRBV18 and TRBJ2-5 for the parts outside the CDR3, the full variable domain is NAGVMQNPRHLVRRRGQEARLRCSPMKGHSHVYWYRQLPEEGLKFMVYLQKENIIDESGMPKERFSAEFPKEGPSILRIQQVVRGDSAAYFCASSRSGGWETQYFGPGTRLLVL.

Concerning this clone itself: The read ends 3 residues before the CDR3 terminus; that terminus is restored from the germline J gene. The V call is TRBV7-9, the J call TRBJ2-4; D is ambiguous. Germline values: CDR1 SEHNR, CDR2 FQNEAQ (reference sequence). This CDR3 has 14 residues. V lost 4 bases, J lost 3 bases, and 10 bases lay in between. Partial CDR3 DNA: TGTGCCAGCAGCTCTCAGGAAGACAAAAACATT. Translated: CASSSQEDKNI. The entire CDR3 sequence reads CASSSQEDKNIQYF. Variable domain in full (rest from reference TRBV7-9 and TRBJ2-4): DTGVSQNPRHKITKRGQNVTFRCDPISEHNRLYWYRQTLGQGPEFLTYFQNEAQLEKSRLLSDRFSAERPKGSFSTLEIQRTEQGDSAMYLCASSSQEDKNIQYFGAGTRLSVL.

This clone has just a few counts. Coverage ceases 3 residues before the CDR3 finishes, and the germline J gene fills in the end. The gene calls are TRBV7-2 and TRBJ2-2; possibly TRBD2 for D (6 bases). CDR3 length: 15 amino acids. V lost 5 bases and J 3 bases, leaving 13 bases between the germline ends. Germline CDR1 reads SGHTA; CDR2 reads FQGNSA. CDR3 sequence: CASSLAGGYTGELFF. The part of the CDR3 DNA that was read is TGTGCCAGCAGCCTCGCCGGGGGATACACCGGGGAG.

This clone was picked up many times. The sequenced CDR3 bases are TGTGCCAGCAGCCAAGCAGACACCAGACCCTACGAG. This gives the protein CASSQADTRPYE. The full-length CDR3 reads as CASSQADTRPYEQYF. The rearrangement links TRBV3-1 (or the pseudogene TRBV3-2) to TRBJ2-7; no clear D. Read sequence stops 3 residues before the CDR3 end, and the germline J gene provides the missing end. V was pared by 1 base and J by 2 bases, with 12 bases between. The germline V gene encodes CDR1 LGHDT and CDR2 YNNKEL (reference sequence). The CDR3 has 15 residues.

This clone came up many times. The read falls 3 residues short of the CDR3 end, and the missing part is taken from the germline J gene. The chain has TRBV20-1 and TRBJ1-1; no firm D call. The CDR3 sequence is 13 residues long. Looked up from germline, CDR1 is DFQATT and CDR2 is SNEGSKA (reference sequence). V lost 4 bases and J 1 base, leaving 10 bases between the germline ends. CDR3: CSAKRGTNTEAFF. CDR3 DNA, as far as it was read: TGCAGTGCTAAGCGAGGTACGAACACTGAA.

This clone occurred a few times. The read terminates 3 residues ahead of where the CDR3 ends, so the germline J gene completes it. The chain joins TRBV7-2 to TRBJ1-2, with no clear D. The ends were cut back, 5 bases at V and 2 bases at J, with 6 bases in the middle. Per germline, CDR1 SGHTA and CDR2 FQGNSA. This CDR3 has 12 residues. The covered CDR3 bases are TGTGCCAGCAGCGAACGGAACTATGGC. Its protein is CASSERNYG. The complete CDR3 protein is CASSERNYGYTF.

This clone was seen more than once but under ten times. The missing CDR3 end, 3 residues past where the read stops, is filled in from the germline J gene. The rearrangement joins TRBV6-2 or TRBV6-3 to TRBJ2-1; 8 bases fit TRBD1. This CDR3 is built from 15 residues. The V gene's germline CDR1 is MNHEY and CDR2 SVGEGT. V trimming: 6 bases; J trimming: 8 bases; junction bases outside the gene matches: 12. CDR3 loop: CASRDRVFVEDEQFF. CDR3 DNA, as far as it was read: TGTGCCAGCAGGGACAGGGTGTTTGTTGAGGATGAG.

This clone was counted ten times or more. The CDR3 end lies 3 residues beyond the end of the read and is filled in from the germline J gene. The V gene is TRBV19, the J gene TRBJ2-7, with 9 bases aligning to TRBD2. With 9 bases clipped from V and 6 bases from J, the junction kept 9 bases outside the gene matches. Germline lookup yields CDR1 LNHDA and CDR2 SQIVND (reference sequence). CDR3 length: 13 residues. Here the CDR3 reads CASRGTSSAEQYF. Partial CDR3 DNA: TGTGCCAGCCGGGGGACTAGCTCGGCCGAG. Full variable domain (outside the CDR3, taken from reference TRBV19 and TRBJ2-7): DGGITQSPKYLFRKEGQNVTLSCEQNLNHDAMYWYRQDPGQGLRLIYYSQIVNDFQKGDIAEGYSVSREKKESFPLTVTSAQKNPTAFYLCASRGTSSAEQYFGPGTRLTVT.